This TCR beta chain was obtained from a study of T cell repertoires in cytomegalovirus infection (dated by TCRdb to the late 2010s). In the study overall: Alongside well-studied HLA-B-restricted epitopes, the peptide stimulations were aimed at recently identified HLA-C-restricted CMV epitopes, whose presentation resists viral immunomodulation. Donor HLA type was relevant to the analysis, as public TCR beta signatures indicated carriage of CMV infection together with the matching HLA type.

V and J are truncated by 0 bases and 5 bases respectively, leaving an intervening sequence of 11 bases. Reading the germline V gene gives CDR1 MGHRA and CDR2 YSYEKL. The CDR3 measures 14 amino acids from cysteine to phenylalanine. Only the CDR3 region is kept as DNA, spanning 42 bases read in frame from base 1. On the study overall, not on this receptor specifically: The ex vivo response was dominated by HLA-C-restricted CMV-specific TCR beta clonotypes, which also provided the single most frequent clonotype in two of eight donors. Carriers of CMV infection plus the relevant HLA type were discriminated by the cumulative frequency of public TCR beta family members in the study cohort and in an independent 352-donor cohort.

The run used an Illumina HiSeq 1500. TCRdb reprocessing: public reads trimmed at Q25 with fastp, clones called with MiXCR, in-frame beta chains kept. Each entry merges the rows of one CDR3 protein and shows their most common DNA and genes. For this sample the table gives around 140,000 distinct CDR3 sequences, of which about 32% were detected only once. Around half of the sample is held by the ten biggest clonotypes. With regard to this clonotype: The antigen it recognizes is unknown. One base away there is no much larger clone; base qualities are not given.

Taken with the paper, the label for treatment or condition translates to: in vitro stimulation with specific CMV peptide epitopes to enrich CMV-specific T cells. The V gene is TRBV4-1 and the J gene is TRBJ2-7, with the D gene uncertain. Sequencing used CD8+ T cells from cultured PBMCs, obtained from culture after CMV antigen stimulation. This TCR was sampled from a human donor in good health (CMV status not recorded). Some clones in this sample may be carry-over from other donors' samples. The CDR3 protein sequence reads: CASSQDDTDHEQYF. The sequence in DNA is TGCGCCAGCAGCCAAGACGACACAGACCACGAGCAGTACTTC.